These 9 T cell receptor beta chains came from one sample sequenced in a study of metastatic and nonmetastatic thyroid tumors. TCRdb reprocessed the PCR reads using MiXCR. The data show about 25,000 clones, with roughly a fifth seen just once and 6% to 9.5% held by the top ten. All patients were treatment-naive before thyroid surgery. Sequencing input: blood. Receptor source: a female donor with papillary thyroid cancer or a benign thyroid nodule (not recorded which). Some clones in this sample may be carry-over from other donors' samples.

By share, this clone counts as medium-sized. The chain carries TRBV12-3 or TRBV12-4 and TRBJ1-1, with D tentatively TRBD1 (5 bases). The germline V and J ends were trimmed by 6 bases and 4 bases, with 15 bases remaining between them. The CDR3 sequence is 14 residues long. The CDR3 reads CASSYAGTTTEAFF. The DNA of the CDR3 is TGTGCCAGCAGCTACGCCGGGACGACCACTGAAGCTTTCTTT.

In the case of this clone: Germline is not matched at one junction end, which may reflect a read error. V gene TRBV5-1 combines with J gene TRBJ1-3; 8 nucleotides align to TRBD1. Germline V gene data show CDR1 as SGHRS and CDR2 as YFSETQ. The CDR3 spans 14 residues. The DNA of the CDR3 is TGCGCCATCAGCCCCCTACAGGGGGGAGACACCATATATTTT. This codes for CAISPLQGGDTIYF.

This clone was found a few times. The CDR3 region is CAIRGTRGADTQYF. The CDR3 DNA reads TGTGCCATCAGGGGGACTAGAGGGGCAGATACGCAGTATTTT. The chain is built from TRBV2 and TRBJ2-3, with D perhaps matching TRBD2 (8 bases). Trimming shortened V by 10 bases and J by 4 bases, and 18 bases separated the two germline ends. CDR1 SNHLY and CDR2 FYNNEI come from the germline V gene. The CDR3 spans 14 residues.

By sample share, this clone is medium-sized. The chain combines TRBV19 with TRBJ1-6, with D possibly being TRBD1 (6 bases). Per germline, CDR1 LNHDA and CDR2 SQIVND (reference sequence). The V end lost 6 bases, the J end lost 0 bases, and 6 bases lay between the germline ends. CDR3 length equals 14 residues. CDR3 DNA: TGTGCCAGTAGGGACAGCTCCTATAATTCACCCCTCCACTTT. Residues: CASRDSSYNSPLHF.

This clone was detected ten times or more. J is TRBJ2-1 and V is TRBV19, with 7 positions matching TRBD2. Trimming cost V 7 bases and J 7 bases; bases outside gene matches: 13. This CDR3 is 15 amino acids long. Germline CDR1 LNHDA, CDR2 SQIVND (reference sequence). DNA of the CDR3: TGTGCCAGTAACCGCCCGGGACTAACAAGTAATGAGCAGTTCTTC. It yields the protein CASNRPGLTSNEQFF. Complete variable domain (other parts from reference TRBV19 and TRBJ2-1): DGGITQSPKYLFRKEGQNVTLSCEQNLNHDAMYWYRQDPGQGLRLIYYSQIVNDFQKGDIAEGYSVSREKKESFPLTVTSAQKNPTAFYLCASNRPGLTSNEQFFGPGTRLTVL.

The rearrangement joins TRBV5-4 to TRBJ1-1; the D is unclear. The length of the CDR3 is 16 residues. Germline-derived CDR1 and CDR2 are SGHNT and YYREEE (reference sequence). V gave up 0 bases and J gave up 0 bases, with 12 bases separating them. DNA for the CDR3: TGTGCCAGCAGCTTGGGAAGGGAGAATTTGAACACTGAAGCTTTCTTT. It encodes CASSLGRENLNTEAFF. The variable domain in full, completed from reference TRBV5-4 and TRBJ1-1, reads ETGVTQSPTHLIKTRGQQVTLRCSSQSGHNTVSWYQQALGQGPQFIFQYYREEENGRGNFPPRFSGLQFPNYSSELNVNALELDDSALYLCASSLGRENLNTEAFFGQGTRLTVV.

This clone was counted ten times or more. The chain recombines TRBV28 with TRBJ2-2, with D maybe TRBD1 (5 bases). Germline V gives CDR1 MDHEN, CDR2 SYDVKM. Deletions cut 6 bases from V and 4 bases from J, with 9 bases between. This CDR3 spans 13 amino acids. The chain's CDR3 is CASRGLGTGELFF. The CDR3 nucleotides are TGTGCCAGCAGGGGGCTTGGCACCGGGGAGCTGTTTTTT.

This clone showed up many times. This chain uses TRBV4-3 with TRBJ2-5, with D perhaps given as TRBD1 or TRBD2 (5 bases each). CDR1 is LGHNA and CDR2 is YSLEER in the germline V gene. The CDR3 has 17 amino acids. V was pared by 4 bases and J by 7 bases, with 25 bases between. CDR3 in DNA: TGCGCCAGCAGCCGCGTGGAAGGTCCTGAGGGGCTGCGGACCCAGTACTTC. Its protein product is CASSRVEGPEGLRTQYF.

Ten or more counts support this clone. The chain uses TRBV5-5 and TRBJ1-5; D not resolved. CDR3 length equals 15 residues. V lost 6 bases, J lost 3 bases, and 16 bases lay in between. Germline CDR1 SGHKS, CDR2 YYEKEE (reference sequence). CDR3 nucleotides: TGTGCCAGCATGCGTTTAGGCGGTTCCAATCAGCCCCAGCATTTT. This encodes CASMRLGGSNQPQHF. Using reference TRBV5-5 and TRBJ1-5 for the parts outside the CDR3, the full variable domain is DAGVTQSPTHLIKTRGQQVTLRCSPISGHKSVSWYQQVLGQGPQFIFQYYEKEERGRGNFPDRFSARQFPNYSSELNVNALLLGDSALYLCASMRLGGSNQPQHFGDGTRLSIL.